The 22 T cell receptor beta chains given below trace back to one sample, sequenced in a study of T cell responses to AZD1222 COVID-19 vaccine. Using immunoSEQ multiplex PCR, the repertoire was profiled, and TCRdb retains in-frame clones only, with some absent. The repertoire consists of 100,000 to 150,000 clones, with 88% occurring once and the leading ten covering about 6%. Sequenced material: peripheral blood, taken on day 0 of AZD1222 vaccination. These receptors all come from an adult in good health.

The DNA for the CDR3 is TGTGCCAGCAGCCGAGGACAGGGGTACGAGCAGTACTTC. Amino acids: CASSRGQGYEQYF. This chain uses TRBV6-5 with TRBJ2-7; 9 nucleotides match TRBD1. Trimming at V came to 6 bases and at J to 4 bases, leaving 4 bases not matched to a gene. Germline-derived CDR1 and CDR2 are MNHEY and SVGAGI. The CDR3 extends over 13 amino acids.

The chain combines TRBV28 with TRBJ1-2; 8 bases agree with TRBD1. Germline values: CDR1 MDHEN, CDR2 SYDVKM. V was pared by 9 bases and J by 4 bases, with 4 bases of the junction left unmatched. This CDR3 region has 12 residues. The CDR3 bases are TGTGCCAGTAGACAGGGGAGCTATGGCTACACCTTC. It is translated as CASRQGSYGYTF.

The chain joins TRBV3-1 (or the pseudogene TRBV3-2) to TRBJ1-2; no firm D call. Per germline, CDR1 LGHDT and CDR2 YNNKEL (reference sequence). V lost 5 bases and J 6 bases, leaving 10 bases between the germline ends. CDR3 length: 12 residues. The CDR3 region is CASSYLDDGYTF. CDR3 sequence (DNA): TGTGCCAGCAGCTACTTAGACGATGGCTACACCTTC.

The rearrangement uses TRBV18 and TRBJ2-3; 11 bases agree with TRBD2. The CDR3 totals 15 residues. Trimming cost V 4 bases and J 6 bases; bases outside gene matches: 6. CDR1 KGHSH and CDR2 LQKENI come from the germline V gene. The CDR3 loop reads CASSQRLAGSDTQYF. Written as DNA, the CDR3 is TGTGCCAGCTCACAAAGACTAGCGGGGTCTGATACGCAGTATTTT.

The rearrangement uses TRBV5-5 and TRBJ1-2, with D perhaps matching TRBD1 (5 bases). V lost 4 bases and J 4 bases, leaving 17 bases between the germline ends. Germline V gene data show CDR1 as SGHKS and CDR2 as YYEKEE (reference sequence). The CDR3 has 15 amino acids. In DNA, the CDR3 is TGTGCCAGCAGCGTCGAACCAGGGAGTGGCTATGGCTACACCTTC. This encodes CASSVEPGSGYGYTF.

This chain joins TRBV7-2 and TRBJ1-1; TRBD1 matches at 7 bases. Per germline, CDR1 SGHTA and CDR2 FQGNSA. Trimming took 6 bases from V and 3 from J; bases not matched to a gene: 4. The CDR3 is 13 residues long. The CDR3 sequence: CASRPDRDTEAFF. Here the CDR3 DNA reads TGTGCCAGCAGACCTGACAGGGACACTGAAGCTTTCTTT.

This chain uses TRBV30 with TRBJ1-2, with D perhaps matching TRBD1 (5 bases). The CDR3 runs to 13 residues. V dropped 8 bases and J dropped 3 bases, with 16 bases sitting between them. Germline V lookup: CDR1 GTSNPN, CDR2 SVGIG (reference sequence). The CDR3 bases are TGTGCCGCGGTAGGGCAGGGTGACTATGGCTACACCTTC. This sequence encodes CAAVGQGDYGYTF.

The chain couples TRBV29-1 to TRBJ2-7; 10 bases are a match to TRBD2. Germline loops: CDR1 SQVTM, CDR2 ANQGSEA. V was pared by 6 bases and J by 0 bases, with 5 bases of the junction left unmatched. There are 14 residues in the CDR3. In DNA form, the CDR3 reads TGCAGCGTAAGGACTAGCGGATTCTCCTACGAGCAGTACTTC. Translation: CSVRTSGFSYEQYF.

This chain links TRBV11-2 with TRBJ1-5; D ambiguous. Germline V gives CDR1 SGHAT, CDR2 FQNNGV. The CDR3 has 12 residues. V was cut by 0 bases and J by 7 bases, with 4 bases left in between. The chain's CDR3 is CASSLEGQPQHF. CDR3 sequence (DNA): TGTGCCAGCAGCTTAGAAGGGCAGCCCCAGCATTTT.

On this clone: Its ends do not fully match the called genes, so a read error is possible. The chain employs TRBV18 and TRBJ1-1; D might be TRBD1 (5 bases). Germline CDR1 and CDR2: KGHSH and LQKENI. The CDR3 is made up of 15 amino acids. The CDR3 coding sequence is TGTGCCAGCTCACCACCGGTCCAGGGCGTGATATTCCGGGACTTT. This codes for CASSPPVQGVIFRDF.

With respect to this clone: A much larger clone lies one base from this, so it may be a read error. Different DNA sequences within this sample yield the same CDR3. The CDR3 protein is CASRQDRGGLAGELFF. The CDR3 DNA follows: TGTGCCAGCCGCCAAGACCGGGGGGGGTTGGCCGGGGAGCTGTTTTTT. The J gene is TRBJ2-2, the V gene TRBV4-2; 8 bases align to TRBD2. The CDR3 length is 16 residues. Germline loops: CDR1 LGHNA, CDR2 YNFKEQ.

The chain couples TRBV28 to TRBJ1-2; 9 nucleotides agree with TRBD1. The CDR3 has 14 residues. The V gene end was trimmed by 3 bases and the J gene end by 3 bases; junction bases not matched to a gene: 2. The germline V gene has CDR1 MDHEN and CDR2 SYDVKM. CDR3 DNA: TGTGCCAGCAGTTTCGGGGACAGGGACTATGGCTACACCTTC. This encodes CASSFGDRDYGYTF.

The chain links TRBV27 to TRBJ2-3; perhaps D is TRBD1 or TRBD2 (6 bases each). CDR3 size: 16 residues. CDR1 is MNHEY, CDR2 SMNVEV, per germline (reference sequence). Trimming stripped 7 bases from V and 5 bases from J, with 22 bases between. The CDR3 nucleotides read TGTGCCAGCATATTGAGAAGGGGGGACGCAGGAGATACGCAGTATTTT. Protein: CASILRRGDAGDTQYF.

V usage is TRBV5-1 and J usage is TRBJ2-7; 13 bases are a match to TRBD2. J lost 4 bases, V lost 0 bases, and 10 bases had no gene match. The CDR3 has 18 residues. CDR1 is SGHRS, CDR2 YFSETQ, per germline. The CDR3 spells CASSLGLTSGRGYYEQYF. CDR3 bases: TGCGCCAGCAGCTTGGGCCTTACTAGCGGGAGGGGATATTACGAGCAGTACTTC.

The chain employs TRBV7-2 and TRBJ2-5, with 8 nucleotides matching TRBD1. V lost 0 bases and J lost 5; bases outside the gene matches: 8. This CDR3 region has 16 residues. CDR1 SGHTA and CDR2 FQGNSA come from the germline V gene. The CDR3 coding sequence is TGTGCCAGCAGCTTAGCGGCACAGGGGGTCCGGGAGACCCAGTACTTC. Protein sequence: CASSLAAQGVRETQYF.

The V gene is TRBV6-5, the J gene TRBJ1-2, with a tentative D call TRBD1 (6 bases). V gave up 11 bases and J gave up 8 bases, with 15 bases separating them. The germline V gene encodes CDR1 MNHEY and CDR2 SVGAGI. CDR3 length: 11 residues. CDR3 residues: CAGGGGKGYTF. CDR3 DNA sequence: TGTGCCGGAGGGGGAGGAAAGGGCTACACCTTC.

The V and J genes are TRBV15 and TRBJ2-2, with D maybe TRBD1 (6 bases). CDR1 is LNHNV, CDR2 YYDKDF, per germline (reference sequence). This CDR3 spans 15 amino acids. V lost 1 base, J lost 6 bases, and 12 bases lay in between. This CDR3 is CATSRGQGLPGELFF. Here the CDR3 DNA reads TGTGCCACCAGCAGAGGGCAGGGGTTGCCCGGGGAGCTGTTTTTT.

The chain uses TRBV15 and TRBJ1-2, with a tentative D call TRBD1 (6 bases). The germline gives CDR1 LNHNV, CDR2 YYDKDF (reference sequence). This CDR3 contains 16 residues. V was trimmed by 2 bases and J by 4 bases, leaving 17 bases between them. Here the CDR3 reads CATSRPGTQLPYGYTF. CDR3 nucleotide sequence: TGTGCCACCAGCAGACCCGGGACACAGCTCCCCTATGGCTACACCTTC.

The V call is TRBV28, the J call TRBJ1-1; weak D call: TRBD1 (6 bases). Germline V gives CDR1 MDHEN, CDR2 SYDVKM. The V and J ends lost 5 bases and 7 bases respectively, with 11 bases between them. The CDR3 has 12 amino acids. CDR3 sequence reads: CASSLIQGEAFF. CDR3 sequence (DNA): TGTGCCAGCAGTCTAATACAGGGTGAAGCTTTCTTT. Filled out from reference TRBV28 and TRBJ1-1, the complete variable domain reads DVKVTQSSRYLVKRTGEKVFLECVQDMDHENMFWYRQDPGLGLRLIYFSYDVKMKEKGDIPEGYSVSREKKERFSLILESASTNQTSMYLCASSLIQGEAFFGQGTRLTVV.

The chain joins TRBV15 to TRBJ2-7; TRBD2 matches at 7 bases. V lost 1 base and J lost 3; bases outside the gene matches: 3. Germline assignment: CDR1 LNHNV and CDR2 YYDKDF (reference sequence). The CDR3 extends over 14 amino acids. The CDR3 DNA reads TGTGCCACCAGCAGAGCCGGGACTAACTACGAGCAGTACTTC. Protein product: CATSRAGTNYEQYF.

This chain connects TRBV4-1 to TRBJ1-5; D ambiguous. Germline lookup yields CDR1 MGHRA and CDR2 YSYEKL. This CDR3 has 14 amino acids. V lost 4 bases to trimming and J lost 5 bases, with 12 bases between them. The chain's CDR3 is CASSRDRYDQPQHF. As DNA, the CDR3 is TGCGCCAGCAGCCGAGACCGCTACGATCAGCCCCAGCATTTT.

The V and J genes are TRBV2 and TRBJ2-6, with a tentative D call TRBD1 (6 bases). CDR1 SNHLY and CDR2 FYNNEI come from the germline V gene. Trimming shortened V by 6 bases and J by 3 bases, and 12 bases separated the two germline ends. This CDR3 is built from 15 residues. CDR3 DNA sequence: TGTGCCAGCAGCGCCTACAGGGATGGGGCCAACGTCCTGACTTTC. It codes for CASSAYRDGANVLTF. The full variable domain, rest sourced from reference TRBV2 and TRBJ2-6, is EPEVTQTPSHQVTQMGQEVILRCVPISNHLYFYWYRQILGQKVEFLVSFYNNEISEKSEIFDDQFSVERPDGSNFTLKIRSTKLEDSAMYFCASSAYRDGANVLTFGAGSRLTVL.